Presented here are 17 T cell receptor beta chains from one specimen sequenced in a study of blood T cell repertoires in COVID-19. The protocol was immunoSEQ multiplex PCR, while the TCRdb copy is restricted to in-frame clones and leaves out a portion. The data show approximately 300,000 clones, about 90% seen once. Sequencing was done on a sample of peripheral blood. These receptors were obtained from a woman in her 30s with COVID-19, enrolled during active disease.

This clone was counted once. Other DNA variants within this sample encode the same CDR3. The chain uses TRBV7-3 and TRBJ2-1; 9 positions agree with TRBD2. J was trimmed by 0 bases and V by 4 bases; bases with no gene match: 1. Germline CDR1 and CDR2: SGHTA and FQGTGA. The CDR3 spans 15 residues. The CDR3 here is CASSSTSGSYNEQFF. CDR3 bases: TGTGCCAGCAGCTCGACTAGCGGCTCCTACAATGAGCAGTTCTTC.

The chain uses TRBV29-1 and TRBJ2-7; 8 nucleotides agree with TRBD2. V shed 5 bases, J shed 2 bases, and the junction held 14 bases outside the gene matches. CDR1 and CDR2 from the germline V gene are SQVTM and ANQGSEA. The CDR3 is 16 residues long. The CDR3 spells CSVSDGGAGGPYEQYF. In DNA form, the CDR3 reads TGCAGCGTTTCCGATGGGGGGGCGGGAGGTCCCTACGAGCAGTACTTC.

This chain connects TRBV4-1 to TRBJ2-1, with 10 bases fitting TRBD2. This CDR3 has 15 residues. The V gene's germline CDR1 is MGHRA and CDR2 YSYEKL. The V gene end was trimmed by 1 base and the J gene end by 10 bases; junction bases not matched to a gene: 7. CDR3 region: CASSQVGLAAGEQFF. CDR3 DNA: TGCGCCAGCAGCCAAGTAGGACTAGCGGCCGGGGAGCAGTTCTTC.

The chain links TRBV5-4 to TRBJ1-2; possible D gene TRBD1, 5 bases. V lost 3 bases and J lost 8, with 11 bases in between. This CDR3 spans 12 amino acids. From germline, CDR1 is SGHNT and CDR2 YYREEE (reference sequence). The CDR3 nucleotides are TGTGCCAGCAGCTCGACAGAAGAAGGCTACACCTTC. Translating gives CASSSTEEGYTF.

The chain carries TRBV11-2 and TRBJ1-5; D gene uncertain. This CDR3 is built from 15 residues. Per the germline V gene, CDR1 is SGHAT and CDR2 is FQNNGV. V was pared by 1 base and J by 3 bases, with 10 bases between. CDR3 residues: CASSLVVGYNQPQHF. The CDR3, as DNA: TGTGCCAGCAGCTTAGTCGTCGGGTACAATCAGCCCCAGCATTTT.

The V gene is TRBV7-6, the J gene TRBJ2-2; TRBD2 matches at 12 bases. Trimming removed 3 bases from V and 4 bases from J; junction bases left unmatched: 6. The CDR3 extends over 17 amino acids. The germline gives CDR1 SGHVS, CDR2 FNYEAQ. CDR3 in amino acids: CASSFSLAGGGTGELFF. For the CDR3, the DNA is TGTGCCAGCAGCTTTTCACTAGCGGGAGGAGGCACCGGGGAGCTGTTTTTT.

The rearrangement links TRBV6-4 to TRBJ1-2, with 12 bases matching TRBD1. This CDR3 has 15 residues. The germline V gene has CDR1 MRHNA and CDR2 SNTAGT. V lost 0 bases and J lost 6; bases outside the gene matches: 2. DNA for the CDR3: TGTGCCAGCAGTGACTCGGGGACAGGGGGCGATGGCTACACCTTC. Translating it yields CASSDSGTGGDGYTF.

This clone was seen a single time. The rearrangement joins TRBV2 to TRBJ2-7; a possible D gene is TRBD2 (6 bases). Trimming left V 7 bases short and J 1 base short, with 11 bases between. The CDR3 runs 13 residues. Germline V gene lookup returns CDR1 SNHLY and CDR2 FYNNEI. CDR3 in DNA: TGTGCCAGCAATATCCGGGGGTCCTACGAGCAGTACTTC. Translation gives CASNIRGSYEQYF.

The V call is TRBV4-3, the J call TRBJ2-7, with TRBD1 as a possible D gene (6 bases). Germline V gene data show CDR1 as LGHNA and CDR2 as YSLEER. The CDR3 is made up of 14 amino acids. Trimming took 6 bases from V and 5 from J, leaving 17 bases between them. This CDR3 is CASSPGRGFDEQYF. The CDR3 region has the DNA TGCGCCAGCAGTCCCGGTAGGGGGTTCGACGAGCAGTACTTC.

CDR3 protein: CASSRTSGYEQYF. The CDR3 coding sequence is TGTGCCAGCAGCCGGACTAGCGGTTACGAGCAGTACTTC. The chain uses TRBV7-2 and TRBJ2-7, with 10 bases matching TRBD2. This CDR3 has 13 amino acids. V dropped 5 bases and J dropped 4; count of bases not matched to a gene: 2. Germline CDR1 SGHTA, CDR2 FQGNSA. Filled out from reference TRBV7-2 and TRBJ2-7, the complete variable domain reads GAGVSQSPSNKVTEKGKDVELRCDPISGHTALYWYRQSLGQGLEFLIYFQGNSAPDKSGLPSDRFSAERTGGSVSTLTIQRTQQEDSAVYLCASSRTSGYEQYFGPGTRLTVT.

The chain links TRBV11-2 to TRBJ2-7, with 10 bases matching TRBD2. CDR3 length: 16 amino acids. Germline-derived CDR1 and CDR2 are SGHAT and FQNNGV. Trimming cost V 4 bases and J 5 bases; bases outside gene matches: 11. CDR3 residues: CASSSRVPSGSHEQYF. The CDR3 region has the DNA TGTGCCAGCAGCTCCCGGGTCCCTAGCGGGAGCCACGAGCAGTACTTC.

The chain carries TRBV11-2 and TRBJ2-7; 11 bases line up with TRBD1. V gave up 3 bases and J gave up 2 bases; unmatched junction bases: 3. Germline CDR1 reads SGHAT; CDR2 reads FQNNGV. This CDR3 region has 15 residues. As DNA, the CDR3 is TGTGCCAGCAGCTTTGGGACAGGGGGGACCTACGAGCAGTACTTC. This encodes CASSFGTGGTYEQYF.

The chain is built from TRBV6-5 and TRBJ2-1; TRBD1 matches 8 bases. V gave up 5 bases and J gave up 5 bases; unmatched junction bases: 8. CDR1 is MNHEY, CDR2 SVGAGI, per germline. The CDR3 contains 15 residues. The CDR3 loop reads CASSTTGALNNEQFF. CDR3 nucleotides: TGTGCCAGCAGTACGACAGGGGCCTTGAACAATGAGCAGTTCTTC.

This clone was observed once. The V gene is TRBV25-1, the J gene TRBJ2-6; weak D call: TRBD2 (6 bases). This CDR3 has 16 residues. V lost 6 bases and J lost 0, with 12 bases in between. The germline V gene has CDR1 MGHDK and CDR2 SYGVNS. The CDR3 reads CASSLTSSSGANVLTF. The DNA of the CDR3 is TGTGCCAGCAGCCTGACTAGTAGCTCTGGGGCCAACGTCCTGACTTTC. Using reference TRBV25-1 and TRBJ2-6 for the parts outside the CDR3, the full variable domain is EADIYQTPRYLVIGTGKKITLECSQTMGHDKMYWYQQDPGMELHLIHYSYGVNSTEKGDLSSESTVSRIRTEHFPLTLESARPSHTSQYLCASSLTSSSGANVLTFGAGSRLTVL.

With regard to this clone: The germline gene is not matched at one end of the junction; a read error may be the cause. The chain links TRBV25-1 to TRBJ1-5; D uncertain. Germline V CDR1 and CDR2: MGHDK, SYGVNS. CDR3 length: 14 amino acids. CDR3 nucleotides: TGTGCCAGCAGTGAGAACGGGAGCAATCGGCCCCAGCATTTT. Its translation is CASSENGSNRPQHF.

V and J are TRBV9 and TRBJ1-4; the D gene is possibly TRBD1 (6 bases). Germline V gene data show CDR1 as SGDLS and CDR2 as YYNGEE. V shed 0 bases and J shed 7 bases, with 13 bases lying between them. This CDR3 contains 15 residues. The CDR3, as DNA: TGTGCCAGCAGCGTAGGACCGGGAGGGGGTGAAAAACTGTTTTTT. Its translation: CASSVGPGGGEKLFF.

The CDR3 sequence: CASSLGTSGTYATDTQYF. The CDR3 coding sequence is TGTGCCAGCAGCCTAGGGACTAGCGGGACTTATGCGACAGATACGCAGTATTTT. V is TRBV5-4 and J is TRBJ2-3; TRBD2 matches at 13 bases. After removal of 4 bases from V and 3 bases from J, the junction contained 11 bases not matched to a gene. The germline V gene has CDR1 SGHNT and CDR2 YYREEE (reference sequence). This CDR3 is 18 amino acids long.